In its sample, the clone carrying this TCR beta chain is medium-sized. TCRdb redid the calling of the RT-PCR reads with MiXCR, one entry per CDR3 protein. The sample shows roughly 250,000 distinct CDR3 sequences, 13% to 15% of them seen only once. In germline, CDR1 is SGHVS, CDR2 FNYEAQ. The CDR3 has 15 residues. With V trimmed by 4 bases and J by 1 base, 6 bases remained unmatched. These data originate in a study of patients and donors after allogeneic stem cell transplantation. The chain employs TRBV7-6 and TRBJ2-7; 8 bases fit TRBD2. The sequenced sample consisted of blood, either unsorted or a sorted T cell fraction (not recorded which). This receptor was taken from a human donor who was either an allogeneic HSCT recipient or a stem cell or donor lymphocyte infusion donor (not recorded which). It is not recorded whose cells these are; they may come from a transplant donor. This chain's CDR3 is CASSSGGVFSYEQYF. The CDR3 DNA reads TGTGCCAGCAGCTCCGGGGGGGTCTTTTCCTACGAGCAGTACTTC.